Listed below are T cell receptor beta chains from one sample, sequenced in a study of cytomegalovirus exposure and HLA in healthy donors. Produced via immunoSEQ multiplex PCR; TCRdb's table is partial and in-frame only. The sample holds around 150,000 clones; about four fifths are singletons and the top ten take around 8%. Sequenced: PBMCs. The origin of the receptors is a male donor in good health and CMV-seropositive. CDR3s include the opening cysteine and the closing phenylalanine or tryptophan. A D gene is named only where the DNA matches it firmly. The listing skips clone size in some rows; elsewhere it reads once, few, many or a size class.

j_call d_call clone_size v_call cdr3_aa cdr3_nt
TRBJ1-6 NA NA TRBV25-1 CASSEYTVEAKSPLHF TGTGCCAGCAGTGAATACACAGTGGAGGCGAAATCACCCCTCCACTTT
TRBJ2-5 NA NA TRBV30 CAWEEGPTQETQYF TGTGCCTGGGAGGAGGGACCGACGCAAGAGACCCAGTACTTC
TRBJ2-6 NA NA TRBV9 CASSKGGGGANVLTF TGTGCCAGCAGCAAGGGGGGGGGTGGGGCCAACGTCCTGACTTTC
TRBJ2-1 NA NA TRBV19 CASSIAVDNEQFF TGTGCCAGTAGTATAGCGGTCGACAATGAGCAGTTCTTC
TRBJ1-1 NA NA TRBV7-2 CASSLGANTEAFF TGTGCCAGCAGCTTAGGGGCGAACACTGAAGCTTTCTTT
TRBJ2-7 TRBD1 NA TRBV2 CASRITGAREQYF TGTGCCAGCAGAATCACAGGGGCGCGGGAGCAGTACTTC
TRBJ1-5 NA NA TRBV6-1 CASSEVWGGSNQPQHF TGTGCCAGCAGTGAAGTTTGGGGAGGGAGCAATCAGCCCCAGCATTTT
TRBJ1-5 TRBD1 few TRBV28 CASSPPDRAGQPQHF TGTGCCAGCAGCCCCCCCGACAGGGCCGGTCAGCCCCAGCATTTT
TRBJ2-7 TRBD1 NA TRBV28 CASSPGQGTYEQYF TGTGCCAGCAGTCCGGGACAGGGGACCTACGAGCAGTACTTC
TRBJ2-3 TRBD1 NA TRBV5-6 CASSGGRGQYSDTQYF TGTGCCAGCAGCGGGGGCAGGGGGCAGTATTCAGATACGCAGTATTTT
TRBJ2-7 TRBD1 NA TRBV6-6 CASTRTGEPYEQYF TGTGCCAGCACCCGGACAGGGGAGCCCTACGAGCAGTACTTC
TRBJ2-5 NA NA TRBV7-8 CASSLRTGNQETQYF TGTGCCAGCAGCTTAAGGACTGGCAACCAAGAGACCCAGTACTTC
TRBJ2-1 TRBD2 NA TRBV7-8 CASSLLGLAGLNEQFF TGTGCCAGCAGCCTTCTGGGGCTAGCGGGGCTAAATGAGCAGTTCTTC
TRBJ2-7 TRBD2 NA TRBV7-2 CASSFRRTSGSSYEQYF TGTGCCAGCAGCTTTCGTCGGACTAGCGGGAGCTCCTACGAGCAGTACTTC